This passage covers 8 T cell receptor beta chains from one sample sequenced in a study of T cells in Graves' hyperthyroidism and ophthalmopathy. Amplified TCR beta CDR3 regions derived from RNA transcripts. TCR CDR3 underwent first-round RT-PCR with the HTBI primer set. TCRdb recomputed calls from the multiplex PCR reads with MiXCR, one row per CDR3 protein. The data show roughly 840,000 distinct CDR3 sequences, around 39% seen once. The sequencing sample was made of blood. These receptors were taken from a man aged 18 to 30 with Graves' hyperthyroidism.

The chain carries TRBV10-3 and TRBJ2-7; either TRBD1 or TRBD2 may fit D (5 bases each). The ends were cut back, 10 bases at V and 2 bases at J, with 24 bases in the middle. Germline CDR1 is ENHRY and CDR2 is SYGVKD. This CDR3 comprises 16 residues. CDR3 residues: CATRTGDGIEPYEQYF. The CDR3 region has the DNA TGTGCCACACGAACAGGAGACGGGATCGAACCCTACGAGCAGTACTTC.

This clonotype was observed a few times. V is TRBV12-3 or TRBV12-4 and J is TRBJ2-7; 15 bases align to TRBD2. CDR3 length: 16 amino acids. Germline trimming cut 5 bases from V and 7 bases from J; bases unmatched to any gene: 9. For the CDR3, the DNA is TGTGCCAGCAGTCCGCCCCGGACTAGCGGGAGGGAAGAGCAGTACTTC. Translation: CASSPPRTSGREEQYF.

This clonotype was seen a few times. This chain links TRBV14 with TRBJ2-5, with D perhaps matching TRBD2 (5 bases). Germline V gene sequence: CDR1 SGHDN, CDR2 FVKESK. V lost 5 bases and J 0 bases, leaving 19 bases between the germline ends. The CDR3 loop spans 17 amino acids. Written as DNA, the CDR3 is TGTGCCAGCAGCTTCCCGGTGTCCGGGAATAACCAAGAGACCCAGTACTTC. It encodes CASSFPVSGNNQETQYF.

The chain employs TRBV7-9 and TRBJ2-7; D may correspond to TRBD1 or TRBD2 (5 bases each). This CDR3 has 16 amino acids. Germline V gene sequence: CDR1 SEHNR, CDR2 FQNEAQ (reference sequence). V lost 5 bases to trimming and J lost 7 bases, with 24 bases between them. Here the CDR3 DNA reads TGTGCCAGCAGCGTTGACGGTGTCGAGGGGTCGGTAGAGCAGTACTTC. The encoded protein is CASSVDGVEGSVEQYF. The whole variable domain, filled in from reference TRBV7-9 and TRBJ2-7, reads DTGVSQNPRHKITKRGQNVTFRCDPISEHNRLYWYRQTLGQGPEFLTYFQNEAQLEKSRLLSDRFSAERPKGSFSTLEIQRTEQGDSAMYLCASSVDGVEGSVEQYFGPGTRLTVT.

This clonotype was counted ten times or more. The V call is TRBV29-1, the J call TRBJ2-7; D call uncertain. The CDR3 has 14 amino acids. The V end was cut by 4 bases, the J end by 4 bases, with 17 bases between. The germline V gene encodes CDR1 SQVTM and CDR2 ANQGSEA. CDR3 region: CSVVGPNLDYEQYF. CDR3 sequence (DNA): TGCAGCGTTGTTGGTCCCAACCTGGATTACGAGCAGTACTTC.

The CDR3 loop reads CSVDGGLGTDTQYF. DNA for the CDR3: TGCAGCGTTGATGGTGGTCTCGGCACAGATACGCAGTATTTT. V gene TRBV29-1 combines with J gene TRBJ2-3, with D uncertain. CDR1 is SQVTM and CDR2 is ANQGSEA in the germline V gene. The V end was cut by 3 bases, the J end by 1 base, with 11 bases between. The CDR3 contains 14 residues.

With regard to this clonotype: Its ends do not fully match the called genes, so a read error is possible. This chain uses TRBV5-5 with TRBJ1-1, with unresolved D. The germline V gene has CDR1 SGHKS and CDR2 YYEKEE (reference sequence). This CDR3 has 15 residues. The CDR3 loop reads CASSQGEGFDTEAFF. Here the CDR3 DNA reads TGCGCCAGCAGCCAAGGAGAGGGCTTTGACACTGAAGCTTTCTTT.

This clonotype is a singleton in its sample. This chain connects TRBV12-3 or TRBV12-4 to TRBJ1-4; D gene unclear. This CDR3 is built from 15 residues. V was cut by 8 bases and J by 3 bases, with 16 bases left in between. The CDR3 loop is CASSPEVGPNEKLFF. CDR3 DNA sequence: TGTGCCAGCTCACCCGAGGTTGGACCTAATGAAAAACTGTTTTTT.